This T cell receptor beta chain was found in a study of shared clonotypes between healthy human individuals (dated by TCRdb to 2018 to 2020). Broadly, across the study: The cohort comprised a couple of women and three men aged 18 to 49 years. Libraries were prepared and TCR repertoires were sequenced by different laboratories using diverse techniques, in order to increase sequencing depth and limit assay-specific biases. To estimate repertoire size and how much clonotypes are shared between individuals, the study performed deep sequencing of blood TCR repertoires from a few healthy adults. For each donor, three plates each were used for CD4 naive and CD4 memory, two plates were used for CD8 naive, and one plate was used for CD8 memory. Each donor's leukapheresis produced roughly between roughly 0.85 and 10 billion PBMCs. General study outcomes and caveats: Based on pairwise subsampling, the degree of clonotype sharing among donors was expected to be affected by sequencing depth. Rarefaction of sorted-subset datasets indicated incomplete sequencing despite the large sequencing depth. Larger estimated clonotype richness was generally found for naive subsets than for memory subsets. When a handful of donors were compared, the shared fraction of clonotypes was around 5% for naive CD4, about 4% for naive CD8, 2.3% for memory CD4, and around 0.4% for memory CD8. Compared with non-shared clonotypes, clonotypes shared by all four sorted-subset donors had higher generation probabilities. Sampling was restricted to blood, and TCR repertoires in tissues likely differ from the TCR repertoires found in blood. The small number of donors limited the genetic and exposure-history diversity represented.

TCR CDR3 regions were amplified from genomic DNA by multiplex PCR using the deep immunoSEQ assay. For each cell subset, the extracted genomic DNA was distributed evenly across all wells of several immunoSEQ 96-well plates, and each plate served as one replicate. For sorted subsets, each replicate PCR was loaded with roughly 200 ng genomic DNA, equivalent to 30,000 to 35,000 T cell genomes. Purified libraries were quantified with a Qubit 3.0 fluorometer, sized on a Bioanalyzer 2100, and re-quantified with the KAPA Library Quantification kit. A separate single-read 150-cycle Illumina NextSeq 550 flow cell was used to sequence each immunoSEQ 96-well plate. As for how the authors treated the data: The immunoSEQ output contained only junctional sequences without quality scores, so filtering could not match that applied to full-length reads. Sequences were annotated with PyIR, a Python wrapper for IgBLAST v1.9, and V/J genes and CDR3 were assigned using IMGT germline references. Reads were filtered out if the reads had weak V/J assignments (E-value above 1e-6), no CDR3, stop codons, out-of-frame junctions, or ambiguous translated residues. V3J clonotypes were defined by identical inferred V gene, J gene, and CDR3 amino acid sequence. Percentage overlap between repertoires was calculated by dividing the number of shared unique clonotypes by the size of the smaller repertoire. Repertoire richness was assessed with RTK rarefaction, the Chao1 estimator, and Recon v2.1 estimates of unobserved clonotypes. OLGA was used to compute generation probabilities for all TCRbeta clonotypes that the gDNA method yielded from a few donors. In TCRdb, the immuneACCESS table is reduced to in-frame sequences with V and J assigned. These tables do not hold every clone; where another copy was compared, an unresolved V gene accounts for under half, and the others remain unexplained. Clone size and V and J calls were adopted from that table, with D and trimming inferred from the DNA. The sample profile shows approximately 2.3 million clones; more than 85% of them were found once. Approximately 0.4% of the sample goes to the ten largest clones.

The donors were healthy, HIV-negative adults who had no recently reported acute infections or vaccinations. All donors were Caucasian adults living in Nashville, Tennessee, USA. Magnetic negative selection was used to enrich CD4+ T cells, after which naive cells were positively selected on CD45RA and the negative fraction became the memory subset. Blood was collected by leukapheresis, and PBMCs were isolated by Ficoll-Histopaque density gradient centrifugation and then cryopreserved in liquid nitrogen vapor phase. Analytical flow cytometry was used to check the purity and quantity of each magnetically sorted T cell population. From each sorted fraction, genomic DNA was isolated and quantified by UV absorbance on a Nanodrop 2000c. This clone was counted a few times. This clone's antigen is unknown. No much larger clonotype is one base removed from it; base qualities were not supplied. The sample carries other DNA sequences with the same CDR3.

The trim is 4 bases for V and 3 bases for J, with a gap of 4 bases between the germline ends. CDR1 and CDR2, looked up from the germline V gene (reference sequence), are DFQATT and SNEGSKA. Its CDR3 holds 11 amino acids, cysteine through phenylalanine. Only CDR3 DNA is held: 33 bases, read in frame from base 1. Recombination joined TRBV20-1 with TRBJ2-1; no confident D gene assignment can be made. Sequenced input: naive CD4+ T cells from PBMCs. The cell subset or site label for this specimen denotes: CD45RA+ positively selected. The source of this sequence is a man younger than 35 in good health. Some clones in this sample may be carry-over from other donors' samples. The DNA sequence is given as TGCAGTGCTACAGACTACAATGAGCAGTTCTTC. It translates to CSATDYNEQFF.